The 5 T cell receptor beta chains below all came from one sample that was sequenced in a study of blood T cell repertoires in COVID-19. Here immunoSEQ multiplex PCR was the method, and the copy in TCRdb shows in-frame clones only, minus some. In the table there are about 300,000 clones, approximately 90% of which are singletons. Sequencing used PBMCs or T cells enriched from blood (not recorded which). Receptor source: a woman aged 25-40 years who had recovered from COVID-19.

This chain joins TRBV30 and TRBJ2-6; D gene uncertain. Germline values: CDR1 GTSNPN, CDR2 SVGIG (reference sequence). The CDR3 sequence is 14 residues long. V lost 5 bases and J 0 bases, leaving 8 bases between the germline ends. CDR3 amino acids: CAWANPSGANVLTF. The DNA of the CDR3 is TGTGCCTGGGCCAATCCCTCTGGGGCCAACGTCCTGACTTTC.

The V gene is TRBV11-3, the J gene TRBJ1-4; the D is unclear. The V gene's germline CDR1 is SGHNT and CDR2 YENEEA. The CDR3 sequence is 14 residues long. V was trimmed by 2 bases and J by 4 bases, leaving 8 bases between them. The CDR3 nucleotides read TGTGCCAGCAGCTTACGGGGTGATAATGAAAAACTGTTTTTT. It specifies CASSLRGDNEKLFF.

The chain recombines TRBV9 with TRBJ2-1; D is unclear. The CDR3 runs 15 residues. Deletions cut 2 bases from V and 9 bases from J, with 18 bases between. CDR1 SGDLS and CDR2 YYNGEE come from the germline V gene. CDR3 DNA sequence: TGTGCCAGCAGCGTTTGGGCCGAATCATTAAGTGAGCAGTTCTTC. This translates into CASSVWAESLSEQFF.

J is TRBJ2-1 and V is TRBV7-6, with 7 nucleotides matching TRBD2. The ends lost 4 bases at V and 2 bases at J; junction bases unmatched: 14. The CDR3 consists of 18 residues. CDR1 SGHVS and CDR2 FNYEAQ come from the germline V gene. The CDR3 sequence is CASSSYLGGRNPYNEQFF. The CDR3 DNA is TGTGCCAGCAGCTCGTACCTGGGGGGGAGAAACCCCTACAATGAGCAGTTCTTC.

The chain uses TRBV7-2 and TRBJ2-1, with a weak D call TRBD2 (5 bases). The germline V gene encodes CDR1 SGHTA and CDR2 FQGNSA. Trimming left V 4 bases short and J 0 bases short, with 13 bases between. The CDR3 is 16 residues long. This CDR3 reads CASSWSEGGSYNEQFF. The CDR3 nucleotides are TGTGCCAGCAGCTGGTCCGAGGGCGGCTCCTACAATGAGCAGTTCTTC.